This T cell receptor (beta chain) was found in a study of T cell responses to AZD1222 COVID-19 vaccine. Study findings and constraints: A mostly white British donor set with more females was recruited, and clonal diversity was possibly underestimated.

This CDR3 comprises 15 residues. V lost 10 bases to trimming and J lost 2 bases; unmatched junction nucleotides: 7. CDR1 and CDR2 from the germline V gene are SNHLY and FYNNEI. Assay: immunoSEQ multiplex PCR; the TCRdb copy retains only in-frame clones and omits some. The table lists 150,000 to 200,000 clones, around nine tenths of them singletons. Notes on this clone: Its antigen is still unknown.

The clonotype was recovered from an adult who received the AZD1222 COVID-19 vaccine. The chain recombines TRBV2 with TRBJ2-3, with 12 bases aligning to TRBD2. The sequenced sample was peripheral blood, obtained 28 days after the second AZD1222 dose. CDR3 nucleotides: TGTGCCACCACGACTAGCGGGGGAGTCACAGATACGCAGTATTTT. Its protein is CATTTSGGVTDTQYF.